The sequence of this TCR beta chain was determined in a study of OX40 agonist ivuxolimab in advanced cancers. Trimming pared 1 base from V and 4 bases from J, leaving 13 bases between. The length of the CDR3 is 15 residues. Germline V lookup: CDR1 SEHNR, CDR2 FQNEAQ (reference sequence). Profiled with immunoSEQ multiplex PCR; TCRdb holds only in-frame clones, not every one. The table includes 90,000 to 150,000 clones, roughly nine tenths detected once. The chain links TRBV7-9 to TRBJ1-2; D unclear. The sequence was obtained from an adult with an advanced solid tumor such as melanoma, head and neck, liver or kidney cancer. The sample consisted of CD4+ or CD8+ T cells sorted from blood, taken in a trial of the OX40 agonist ivuxolimab. CDR3: CASSLGFGRSYGYTF. The DNA of the CDR3 is TGTGCCAGCAGCTTAGGATTCGGACGCTCCTATGGCTACACCTTC.